Below, 29 T cell receptor beta chains from the same sample are listed, as sequenced in a study of blood T cell repertoires in COVID-19. Method: immunoSEQ multiplex PCR; TCRdb's copy keeps in-frame clones and lacks some. The sample holds 85,000 to 100,000 clones; about 91% are singletons and the top ten take around 2%. The sequenced sample was peripheral blood. These receptors were taken from a man between 50 and 59 years old with COVID-19, enrolled during active disease.

V gene TRBV7-2 combines with J gene TRBJ1-2; 8 positions agree with TRBD1. The CDR3 covers 17 residues. V lost 5 bases and J lost 0; bases outside the gene matches: 11. Per the germline V gene, CDR1 is SGHTA and CDR2 is FQGNSA. In nucleotides, the CDR3 is TGTGCCAGCAGCAAGCGTCTTGGACAGGGAGCTAACTATGGCTACACCTTC. It specifies CASSKRLGQGANYGYTF.

The chain carries TRBV3-1 (or the pseudogene TRBV3-2) and TRBJ1-5; D is undetermined. Trimming removed 3 bases at V and 2 bases at J, with 5 bases between. This CDR3 is built from 13 residues. CDR1 is LGHDT and CDR2 is YNNKEL in the germline V gene (reference sequence). The CDR3 spells CASSQAGNQPQHF. CDR3 DNA: TGTGCCAGCAGCCAGGCGGGCAATCAGCCCCAGCATTTT.

This clone turned up a few times. CDR3 region: CASSLDGDTSGEQYF. The CDR3 DNA sequence: TGTGCCAGCAGCTTAGACGGGGACACCTCTGGCGAGCAGTACTTC. This chain joins TRBV11-3 and TRBJ2-7; possibly TRBD1 for D (6 bases). V was clipped by 0 bases and J by 6 bases, with 15 bases between them. Germline loops: CDR1 SGHNT, CDR2 YENEEA. The CDR3 spans 15 residues. Looking up the rest from reference TRBV11-3 and TRBJ2-7 gives the full variable domain: EAGVVQSPRYKIIEKKQPVAFWCNPISGHNTLYWYLQNLGQGPELLIRYENEEAVDDSQLPKDRFSAERLKGVDSTLKIQPAELGDSAVYLCASSLDGDTSGEQYFGPGTRLTVT.

The V gene is TRBV7-9, the J gene TRBJ1-3; the match to TRBD1 covers 7 bases. The V gene's germline CDR1 is SEHNR and CDR2 FQNEAQ (reference sequence). J was trimmed by 8 bases and V by 0 bases; bases with no gene match: 4. The CDR3 spans 14 residues. For the CDR3, the DNA is TGTGCCAGCAGCTTAGCCGCCAGGGGGGACACCATATATTTT. The encoded protein is CASSLAARGDTIYF.

This sequence joins TRBV11-2 and TRBJ2-2, with 12 nucleotides matching TRBD2. The germline gives CDR1 SGHAT, CDR2 FQNNGV. The V and J ends lost 8 bases and 6 bases, in that order; junction bases with no gene match: 7. The CDR3 extends over 15 amino acids. CDR3 protein: CASSRTSGDPGELFF. CDR3 in DNA: TGTGCCAGCTCCCGGACTAGCGGGGATCCCGGGGAGCTGTTTTTT. The full variable domain, with the rest looked up from reference TRBV11-2 and TRBJ2-2, is EAGVAQSPRYKIIEKRQSVAFWCNPISGHATLYWYQQILGQGPKLLIQFQNNGVVDDSQLPKDRFSAERLKGVDSTLKIQPAKLEDSAVYLCASSRTSGDPGELFFGEGSRLTVL.

This clone was observed once. The CDR3 protein is CASSPPRTGLDTQYF. In nucleotides, the CDR3 is TGTGCCAGCAGCCCTCCCCGGACAGGGCTAGATACGCAGTATTTT. V usage is TRBV5-5 and J usage is TRBJ2-3, with 8 bases lining up with TRBD1. After removal of 4 bases from V and 5 bases from J, the junction contained 9 bases not matched to a gene. CDR1 and CDR2 from the germline V gene are SGHKS and YYEKEE (reference sequence). This CDR3 has 15 residues.

This chain joins TRBV5-1 and TRBJ1-6; D remains ambiguous. Trimming stripped 4 bases from V and 0 bases from J, with 5 bases between. The CDR3 covers 14 residues. Germline lookup yields CDR1 SGHRS and CDR2 YFSETQ. This chain's CDR3 is CASSEGSYNSPLHF. In nucleotides, the CDR3 is TGCGCCAGCAGCGAGGGCTCCTATAATTCACCCCTCCACTTT.

This sequence joins TRBV29-1 and TRBJ2-1; D possibly corresponds to TRBD1 (6 bases). The CDR3 is 13 residues long. Trimming took off 6 bases at V and 4 bases at J, with 13 bases between the two ends. The germline CDR1 and CDR2 sequences are SQVTM and ANQGSEA. CDR3 bases: TGCAGCGTCCGGGACGGGACATACAATGAGCAGTTCTTC. Encoded protein: CSVRDGTYNEQFF.

V gene TRBV4-3 combines with J gene TRBJ2-7, with TRBD1 identical over 10 bases. Germline V lookup: CDR1 LGHNA, CDR2 YSLEER. The CDR3 sequence is 15 residues long. V was clipped by 3 bases and J by 5 bases; unmatched bases: 7. In DNA form, the CDR3 reads TGCGCCAGCAGCCACCAGACAGGGGGCATCGACGAGCAGTACTTC. Translated, it gives CASSHQTGGIDEQYF.

This clone has a handful of counts. The chain is built from TRBV7-3 and TRBJ1-3; no clear D gene. CDR3 length equals 15 residues. Germline loops: CDR1 SGHTA, CDR2 FQGTGA. The germline V and J ends were trimmed by 0 bases and 1 base, with 7 bases remaining between them. This CDR3 is CASSLTGGSGNTIYF. The CDR3 coding sequence is TGTGCCAGCAGCTTAACTGGAGGTTCTGGAAACACCATATATTTT.

The gene calls are TRBV15 and TRBJ1-4, with TRBD1 matching over 7 bases. CDR3 size: 16 residues. Looked up from germline, CDR1 is LNHNV and CDR2 is YYDKDF (reference sequence). Unmatched junction bases numbered 6, after V lost 3 bases and J lost 2 bases. DNA for the CDR3: TGTGCCACCAGCAGTGGAGACAGGGCGACTAATGAAAAACTGTTTTTT. Translation gives CATSSGDRATNEKLFF.

V is TRBV9 and J is TRBJ1-3, with 7 nucleotides matching TRBD1. The germline gives CDR1 SGDLS, CDR2 YYNGEE. The CDR3 consists of 15 residues. V lost 3 bases and J lost 0; bases outside the gene matches: 3. In nucleotides, the CDR3 is TGTGCCAGCAGCGCAACAGGGGACTCTGGAAACACCATATATTTT. It encodes CASSATGDSGNTIYF.

This chain connects TRBV27 to TRBJ1-2; a possible D gene is TRBD1 (6 bases). The germline V and J ends were trimmed by 0 bases and 8 bases, with 13 bases remaining between them. CDR3 length equals 14 residues. Germline lookup yields CDR1 MNHEY and CDR2 SMNVEV (reference sequence). The CDR3 DNA reads TGTGCCAGCAGTTTATCTAACAGGGTTGGAGGCTACACCTTC. Its translation: CASSLSNRVGGYTF.

The rearrangement uses TRBV7-9 and TRBJ1-1; D is perhaps TRBD1 (5 bases). The CDR3 contains 12 residues. From germline, CDR1 is SEHNR and CDR2 FQNEAQ (reference sequence). V was cut by 0 bases and J by 7 bases, with 6 bases left in between. This chain's CDR3 is CASSLAQGEAFF. The CDR3, as DNA: TGTGCCAGCAGCTTAGCCCAGGGTGAAGCTTTCTTT.

The V gene is TRBV15, the J gene TRBJ1-6; 8 bases map to TRBD1. CDR3 length: 14 amino acids. Trimming took 5 bases from V and 6 from J; bases not matched to a gene: 3. Germline V lookup: CDR1 LNHNV, CDR2 YYDKDF (reference sequence). The CDR3 DNA follows: TGTGCCACCAGCTTCGGACAGGGTAATTCACCCCTCCACTTT. Amino acids: CATSFGQGNSPLHF.

This chain uses TRBV19 with TRBJ1-2, with TRBD1 identical over 8 bases. This CDR3 region has 13 residues. Trimming removed 6 bases from V and 7 bases from J; junction bases left unmatched: 7. Germline CDR1 and CDR2: LNHDA and SQIVND (reference sequence). The CDR3 reads CASRPLDRAGYTF. CDR3 DNA sequence: TGTGCCAGTAGGCCACTGGACAGGGCTGGCTACACCTTC. The full variable domain, its missing parts supplied by reference TRBV19 and TRBJ1-2, is DGGITQSPKYLFRKEGQNVTLSCEQNLNHDAMYWYRQDPGQGLRLIYYSQIVNDFQKGDIAEGYSVSREKKESFPLTVTSAQKNPTAFYLCASRPLDRAGYTFGSGTRLTVV.

The CDR3 coding sequence is TGTGCCAGTAGCGACTTCGACAGACGAAACACCATATATTTT. It specifies CASSDFDRRNTIYF. The chain uses TRBV19 and TRBJ1-3, with a tentative D call TRBD1 (5 bases). Germline CDR1 is LNHDA and CDR2 is SQIVND (reference sequence). The CDR3 is 14 residues long. Trimming took off 6 bases at V and 5 bases at J, with 14 bases between the two ends.

The rearrangement links TRBV18 to TRBJ1-3, with a possible D match to TRBD1 (5 bases). Deletions cut 2 bases from V and 2 bases from J, with 13 bases between. This CDR3 is built from 16 residues. Germline V gene lookup returns CDR1 KGHSH and CDR2 LQKENI. The CDR3 sequence: CASSPSPPGAGNTIYF. The DNA for the CDR3 is TGTGCCAGCTCACCAAGCCCTCCGGGGGCTGGAAACACCATATATTTT.

This chain uses TRBV6-6 with TRBJ1-3; D is ambiguous. V was trimmed by 6 bases and J by 0 bases, leaving 9 bases between them. The CDR3 spans 14 residues. Germline V CDR1 and CDR2: MNHNY, SVGAGI (reference sequence). CDR3 DNA: TGTGCCAGCAGCACTTCCGGCTCTGGAAACACCATATATTTT. It is translated as CASSTSGSGNTIYF.

The J gene is TRBJ2-1, the V gene TRBV9, with TRBD2 matching 8 bases. The CDR3 covers 15 residues. The ends lost 5 bases at V and 6 bases at J; junction bases unmatched: 10. Germline values: CDR1 SGDLS, CDR2 YYNGEE. The DNA for the CDR3 is TGTGCCAGCAGAGGCGGGGGGACTTATAGCAATGAGCAGTTCTTC. Protein: CASRGGGTYSNEQFF.

The chain recombines TRBV5-5 with TRBJ1-6; TRBD1 might be the D (5 bases). The CDR3 covers 15 residues. Germline values: CDR1 SGHKS, CDR2 YYEKEE (reference sequence). Trimming cost V 4 bases and J 7 bases, with 15 bases left between them. The CDR3 DNA reads as TGTGCCAGCAGCCCTACAGGAATATGGAATTCACCCCTCCACTTT. Its translation: CASSPTGIWNSPLHF.

V is TRBV4-1 and J is TRBJ2-1; D uncertain. The CDR3 contains 17 residues. CDR1 is MGHRA and CDR2 is YSYEKL in the germline V gene. V shed 0 bases and J shed 0 bases, with 12 bases lying between them. CDR3 loop: CASSQDPLRSSYNEQFF. The DNA for the CDR3 is TGCGCCAGCAGCCAAGATCCTCTCCGGAGCTCCTACAATGAGCAGTTCTTC.

The rearrangement joins TRBV4-1 to TRBJ2-2, with D possibly being TRBD2 (7 bases). Germline loops: CDR1 MGHRA, CDR2 YSYEKL. With 0 bases removed from V and 4 bases from J, the gap between germline ends came to 12 bases. The CDR3 spans 16 residues. CDR3 in amino acids: CASSQEAGAVTGELFF. The CDR3 coding sequence is TGCGCCAGCAGCCAAGAGGCGGGGGCGGTCACCGGGGAGCTGTTTTTT.

The chain employs TRBV6-2 or TRBV6-3 and TRBJ1-5; the match to TRBD1 covers 8 bases. The V gene end was trimmed by 2 bases and the J gene end by 0 bases; junction bases not matched to a gene: 9. CDR1 is MNHEY and CDR2 is SVGEGT in the germline V gene. The CDR3 covers 18 residues. The DNA of the CDR3 is TGTGCCAGCAGTTACCCTCAAGGCGGACAGGGTAGCAATCAGCCCCAGCATTTT. Protein sequence: CASSYPQGGQGSNQPQHF.

The gene calls are TRBV27 and TRBJ2-7; D gene ambiguous. Germline V gives CDR1 MNHEY, CDR2 SMNVEV (reference sequence). Trimming stripped 6 bases from V and 6 bases from J, with 18 bases between. The CDR3 extends over 14 amino acids. The CDR3 DNA sequence: TGTGCCAGCAGAGATTATAGCCGGGTGAGCGAGCAGTACTTC. This codes for CASRDYSRVSEQYF.

The chain employs TRBV28 and TRBJ1-5, with a weak D call TRBD1 (6 bases). Germline V lookup: CDR1 MDHEN, CDR2 SYDVKM. The length of the CDR3 is 14 residues. V was pared by 2 bases and J by 6 bases, with 11 bases between. The CDR3 nucleotides read TGTGCCAGCAGTTTAGCTACAGGGTTTCAGCCCCAGCATTTT. As protein: CASSLATGFQPQHF.

The chain uses TRBV9 and TRBJ2-3; 10 nucleotides line up with TRBD2. V shed 0 bases, J shed 7 bases, and the junction held 5 bases outside the gene matches. Germline V gene sequence: CDR1 SGDLS, CDR2 YYNGEE. CDR3 size: 15 residues. This chain's CDR3 is CASSVDQRGGYTQYF. For the CDR3, the DNA is TGTGCCAGCAGCGTAGATCAGCGGGGGGGTTATACGCAGTATTTT.

The chain carries TRBV2 and TRBJ1-1, with D uncertain. The V gene's germline CDR1 is SNHLY and CDR2 FYNNEI. Deletions cut 7 bases from V and 1 base from J, with 10 bases between. The CDR3 is 13 amino acids. The CDR3 DNA sequence: TGTGCCAGCACACGCGGGGAGAACACTGAAGCTTTCTTT. Translated, it gives CASTRGENTEAFF.

The chain recombines TRBV15 with TRBJ1-5, with 7 bases aligning to TRBD1. CDR1 and CDR2 from the germline V gene are LNHNV and YYDKDF (reference sequence). V trimming: 0 bases; J trimming: 4 bases; junction bases outside the gene matches: 3. The CDR3 has 15 amino acids. In DNA form, the CDR3 reads TGTGCCACCAGCAGAGACCGGGACAGTAATCAGCCCCAGCATTTT. Translation: CATSRDRDSNQPQHF.